The T cell receptor beta chain under discussion was sequenced for a study of blood T cell repertoires in COVID-19. The cohort comprised adults aged about 18 to 100 years residing in 20 to 25 US areas. Cohorts were determined from participant-reported clinical history. Exposed enrollees had met someone with a PCR-confirmed or clinician-diagnosed COVID-19 case at some point within the 2 weeks before study entry. Generated by immunoSEQ multiplex PCR, the TCRdb table keeps only in-frame clones and is missing some. The repertoire holds some 180,000 clones, with around 80% as singletons. Germline values: CDR1 SGHTS, CDR2 YDEGEE. This CDR3 comprises 15 residues. V was clipped by 2 bases and J by 5 bases; unmatched bases: 9.

The specimen sequenced was PBMCs or T cells enriched from blood (not recorded which). The chain recombines TRBV5-8 with TRBJ2-5; the match to TRBD1 covers 7 bases. The clonotype comes from a man in his sixties who had been exposed to COVID-19. DNA for the CDR3: TGTGCCAGCAGCTTCAGCAGGGGGATCGGGGAGACCCAGTACTTC. Its protein product is CASSFSRGIGETQYF.